This T cell receptor (beta chain) was sequenced in a study of T-cell memory formation after mild COVID-19. TCRdb reprocessed the 5' RACE reads with MiXCR, giving one entry per CDR3 protein. The table shows about 180,000 distinct CDR3 sequences, with roughly 17% occurring only once. This CDR3 has 15 amino acids. The J segment lost 2 bases and the V segment lost 6 bases, leaving 4 bases of the junction unmatched. The V gene's germline CDR1 is MNHEY and CDR2 SVGEGT. Input material: PBMCs or a T cell subset sorted from them (not recorded which). The receptor comes from an adult woman who had mild COVID-19 (a few samples of this study predate the infection). Cell type and time point are not known. The chain is built from TRBV6-2 or TRBV6-3 and TRBJ2-7, with TRBD2 matching over 13 bases. Written as DNA, the CDR3 is TGTGCCAGCAGACCGGGACTAGCGGGACCCTACGAGCAGTACTTC. Encoded protein: CASRPGLAGPYEQYF.